Here is one T cell receptor (beta chain) with its context. Its target is unknown. V was clipped by 6 bases and J by 4 bases, with 18 bases between them. CDR3 length equals 15 residues. Germline CDR1 is MNHEY and CDR2 is SVGAGI. The record originates from a study of cytomegalovirus exposure and HLA in healthy donors. Whole-study results and caveats: Researchers reported in a later analysis that a missense DCLRE1C variant was tied to TCR beta V- and J-gene trimming.

It was with 60 Vbeta and 13 Jbeta primers that the PCR ran. Per the original data handling: There were around 80 million unique TCR beta chains by a later count, and 10 million to 12 million of them were shared. Sequencing used immunoSEQ multiplex PCR; TCRdb keeps in-frame clones, though not all of them. That table furnishes V, J and clone size, whereas the DNA furnished D and trimming. Here the sample spans around 77,000 clones, around 78% being singletons. Sequenced input: PBMCs. The J gene is TRBJ1-2, the V gene TRBV6-5; TRBD1 is a possible D gene (6 bases). This clonotype was obtained from a man aged 35-49 years in good health and CMV-seronegative. CDR3 residues: CASRPNRESGYGYTF. The CDR3 DNA is TGTGCCAGCAGGCCAAACAGGGAATCAGGCTATGGCTACACCTTC.